The 22 T cell receptor beta chains below come from one sample, sequenced in a study of graft-versus-host responses after intestinal transplantation. These TCRs are of unknown antigen specificity. TCRdb's table, derived via immunoSEQ multiplex PCR, lists solely in-frame clones and lacks some. The sample consists of fewer than 130,000 clones, just under 95% of them appearing once. The specimen comprised unstimulated CD8+ T cells sorted from spleen or lymph node cells, sampled before intestinal transplant. Source of these receptors: a human donor who received an intestinal transplant.

The chain is built from TRBV2 and TRBJ1-2; 12 nucleotides line up with TRBD1. The V gene end was trimmed by 7 bases and the J gene end by 7 bases; junction bases not matched to a gene: 7. The CDR3 loop spans 14 amino acids. The germline CDR1 and CDR2 sequences are SNHLY and FYNNEI. CDR3 coding DNA: TGTGCCAGCATTCCGGGACAGGGGGCCTTTGGCTACACCTTC. It is translated as CASIPGQGAFGYTF.

The V and J genes are TRBV7-3 and TRBJ2-1; 14 bases are a match to TRBD2. CDR1 and CDR2 (germline): SGHTA, FQGTGA. This CDR3 is built from 16 residues. The ends lost 3 bases at V and 9 bases at J; junction bases unmatched: 7. CDR3 amino acids: CASSLPGTSGSSEQFF. CDR3 bases: TGTGCCAGCAGCTTGCCCGGGACTAGCGGGAGTTCTGAGCAGTTCTTC.

The genes are TRBV10-3 and TRBJ2-6; tentatively, D is TRBD1 (5 bases). CDR1 is ENHRY, CDR2 SYGVKD, per germline. This CDR3 contains 15 residues. Trimming removed 5 bases from V and 2 bases from J, with 10 bases in between. DNA for the CDR3: TGTGCCATCAGTTCCAAAGGGGCTGGGGCCAACGTCCTGACTTTC. It codes for CAISSKGAGANVLTF.

This chain uses TRBV10-3 with TRBJ1-1, with TRBD1 as a possible D gene (5 bases). CDR1 and CDR2 (germline): ENHRY, SYGVKD. V lost 3 bases, J lost 3 bases, and 14 bases lay in between. The CDR3 contains 15 residues. This CDR3 is CAISDREGAHTEAFF. In nucleotides, the CDR3 is TGTGCCATCAGTGATCGGGAAGGGGCTCACACTGAAGCTTTCTTT.

This rearrangement joins TRBV12-5 to TRBJ1-1, with D perhaps matching TRBD1 (5 bases). V was trimmed by 5 bases and J by 2 bases, leaving 12 bases between them. CDR3 length: 14 residues. CDR1 and CDR2 (germline): LGHNT, FRNRAP. The CDR3 spells CASGPGTGNTEAFF. CDR3 in DNA: TGTGCTAGTGGTCCGGGGACGGGTAACACTGAAGCTTTCTTT.

V usage is TRBV13 and J usage is TRBJ2-7, with TRBD2 matching over 10 bases. This CDR3 contains 14 residues. With V trimmed by 5 bases and J by 0 bases, 1 base remained unmatched. From germline, CDR1 is PRHDT and CDR2 FYEKMQ (reference sequence). CDR3 in DNA: TGTGCCAGCAGCCCTAGCGGGAGCTCCTACGAGCAGTACTTC. Its protein is CASSPSGSSYEQYF.

CDR3 in amino acids: CASSPTSGANVLTF. CDR3 in DNA: TGTGCCAGCAGCCCCACCTCTGGGGCCAACGTCCTGACTTTC. V and J are TRBV11-2 and TRBJ2-6; D is uncertain. The ends were cut back, 5 bases at V and 0 bases at J, with 5 bases in the middle. The CDR3 extends over 14 amino acids. Germline CDR1 SGHAT, CDR2 FQNNGV.

The chain joins TRBV5-1 to TRBJ2-1; 11 bases are a match to TRBD2. The germline V gene has CDR1 SGHRS and CDR2 YFSETQ. CDR3 length equals 15 residues. J lost 5 bases, V lost 4 bases, and 5 bases had no gene match. The CDR3 DNA follows: TGCGCCAGCAGCAGTAGCGGGAGGGTAAACAATGAGCAGTTCTTC. Residues: CASSSSGRVNNEQFF.

This sequence joins TRBV5-8 and TRBJ2-7; D unresolved. Between the trimmed V and J ends, which lost 2 bases and 0 bases, there was a span of 12 bases. The CDR3 totals 15 residues. CDR1 and CDR2 from the germline V gene are SGHTS and YDEGEE. CDR3 DNA sequence: TGTGCCAGCAGCTTTGCAAGCGCATACTCCTACGAGCAGTACTTC. It encodes CASSFASAYSYEQYF. Using reference TRBV5-8 and TRBJ2-7 for the parts outside the CDR3, the full variable domain is EAGVTQSPTHLIKTRGQQATLRCSPISGHTSVYWYQQALGLGLQFLLWYDEGEERNRGNFPPRFSGRQFPNYSSELNVNALELEDSALYLCASSFASAYSYEQYFGPGTRLTVT.

The J gene is TRBJ1-5, the V gene TRBV7-9; D gene ambiguous. The CDR3 is 14 amino acids. From germline, CDR1 is SEHNR and CDR2 FQNEAQ (reference sequence). Trimming removed 5 bases from V and 0 bases from J, with 8 bases in between. This CDR3 is CASSRSDSNQPQHF. Written as DNA, the CDR3 is TGTGCCAGCAGCCGGAGTGATAGCAATCAGCCCCAGCATTTT. Variable domain in full (rest from reference TRBV7-9 and TRBJ1-5): DTGVSQNPRHKITKRGQNVTFRCDPISEHNRLYWYRQTLGQGPEFLTYFQNEAQLEKSRLLSDRFSAERPKGSFSTLEIQRTEQGDSAMYLCASSRSDSNQPQHFGDGTRLSIL.

This chain links TRBV6-5 with TRBJ1-5, with 9 nucleotides matching TRBD1. This CDR3 is 15 amino acids long. The germline V gene encodes CDR1 MNHEY and CDR2 SVGAGI. V was pared by 8 bases and J by 5 bases, with 10 bases of the junction left unmatched. CDR3 residues: CASYPSDRGYQPQHF. CDR3 in DNA: TGTGCCAGCTACCCGTCGGACAGGGGCTATCAGCCCCAGCATTTT.

The rearrangement uses TRBV12-5 and TRBJ2-1, with no clear D. The CDR3 loop spans 12 amino acids. The V gene's germline CDR1 is LGHNT and CDR2 FRNRAP. Trimming cost V 0 bases and J 5 bases, with 2 bases left between them. CDR3 DNA: TGTGCTAGTGGTTTGGTCCACAATGAGCAGTTCTTC. Protein product: CASGLVHNEQFF.

The chain joins TRBV19 to TRBJ1-2; maybe TRBD1 (5 bases). Germline values: CDR1 LNHDA, CDR2 SQIVND (reference sequence). V was pared by 5 bases and J by 6 bases, with 19 bases between. The CDR3 length is 15 residues. This chain's CDR3 is CASSAQTASLDGYTF. The CDR3 DNA reads as TGTGCCAGTAGTGCCCAGACAGCCAGCCTTGATGGCTACACCTTC.

CDR3 residues: CASSRRGLSYEQYF. The CDR3 nucleotides read TGTGCCAGCAGTCGCAGGGGGCTAAGCTACGAGCAGTACTTC. The rearrangement joins TRBV28 to TRBJ2-7; 8 bases match TRBD1. V shed 5 bases and J 3 bases; nucleotides not matched to a gene: 6. The CDR3 runs to 14 residues. CDR1 and CDR2 (germline): MDHEN, SYDVKM.

This chain links TRBV27 with TRBJ1-2; TRBD1 might be the D (6 bases). This CDR3 is 15 amino acids long. Deletions cut 6 bases from V and 2 bases from J, with 16 bases between. The germline V gene encodes CDR1 MNHEY and CDR2 SMNVEV (reference sequence). CDR3 amino acids: CASSFRGDSNYGYTF. In DNA, the CDR3 is TGTGCCAGCAGCTTTAGGGGGGATTCCAACTATGGCTACACCTTC.

The CDR3 nucleotides are TGTGCCTGGATTCCGAACACTGAAGCTTTCTTT. Translation gives CAWIPNTEAFF. The rearrangement uses TRBV30 and TRBJ1-1; no clear D. Germline assignment: CDR1 GTSNPN and CDR2 SVGIG (reference sequence). V was cut by 4 bases and J by 1 base, with 4 bases left in between. The CDR3 loop spans 11 amino acids.

J is TRBJ2-1 and V is TRBV19; 7 bases are a match to TRBD2. The germline V gene has CDR1 LNHDA and CDR2 SQIVND (reference sequence). The CDR3 contains 14 residues. Trimming took 1 base from V and 6 from J; bases not matched to a gene: 3. The CDR3 sequence is CASSIAGGSNEQFF. The CDR3 coding sequence is TGTGCCAGTAGTATAGCGGGCGGGAGCAATGAGCAGTTCTTC.

The rearrangement links TRBV10-2 to TRBJ1-5; D perhaps matches TRBD1 (6 bases). V was pared by 2 bases and J by 2 bases, with 22 bases between. This CDR3 is 19 amino acids long. CDR1 is WSHSY, CDR2 SAAADI, per germline. The CDR3 is CASSERGGTGIYGNQPQHF. CDR3 DNA: TGCGCCAGCAGTGAGAGGGGCGGCACAGGGATATACGGCAATCAGCCCCAGCATTTT.

The genes are TRBV29-1 and TRBJ1-2; no firm D call. V shed 4 bases and J shed 4 bases, with 7 bases lying between them. The CDR3 runs to 11 residues. Germline values: CDR1 SQVTM, CDR2 ANQGSEA. The CDR3 sequence is CSVVHTYGYTF. For the CDR3, the DNA is TGCAGCGTTGTCCACACCTATGGCTACACCTTC.

This clone is a singleton in its sample. V and J are TRBV6-5 and TRBJ1-1; D is unclear. Looked up from germline, CDR1 is MNHEY and CDR2 is SVGAGI. This CDR3 contains 15 residues. Trimming cost V 0 bases and J 4 bases, with 12 bases left between them. The DNA for the CDR3 is TGTGCCAGCAGTTACTCGGATGCTGGAGCCACTGAAGCTTTCTTT. It specifies CASSYSDAGATEAFF.

The rearrangement links TRBV7-6 to TRBJ1-2; TRBD1 is a possible D gene (5 bases). CDR3 length: 14 residues. Germline V CDR1 and CDR2: SGHVS, FNYEAQ. V lost 1 base and J lost 4, with 10 bases in between. In nucleotides, the CDR3 is TGTGCCAGCAGCTTAGTCGACAGCTCCTATGGCTACACCTTC. It translates to CASSLVDSSYGYTF.

This clone has just one count. The chain is built from TRBV11-2 and TRBJ2-5, with TRBD2 matching over 7 bases. The V and J ends lost 6 bases and 5 bases, in that order; junction bases with no gene match: 9. Germline V gene lookup returns CDR1 SGHAT and CDR2 FQNNGV. The CDR3 sequence is 14 residues long. CDR3 bases: TGTGCCAGCAGACTGGGTTACGGGAGGGAGACCCAGTACTTC. As protein: CASRLGYGRETQYF.